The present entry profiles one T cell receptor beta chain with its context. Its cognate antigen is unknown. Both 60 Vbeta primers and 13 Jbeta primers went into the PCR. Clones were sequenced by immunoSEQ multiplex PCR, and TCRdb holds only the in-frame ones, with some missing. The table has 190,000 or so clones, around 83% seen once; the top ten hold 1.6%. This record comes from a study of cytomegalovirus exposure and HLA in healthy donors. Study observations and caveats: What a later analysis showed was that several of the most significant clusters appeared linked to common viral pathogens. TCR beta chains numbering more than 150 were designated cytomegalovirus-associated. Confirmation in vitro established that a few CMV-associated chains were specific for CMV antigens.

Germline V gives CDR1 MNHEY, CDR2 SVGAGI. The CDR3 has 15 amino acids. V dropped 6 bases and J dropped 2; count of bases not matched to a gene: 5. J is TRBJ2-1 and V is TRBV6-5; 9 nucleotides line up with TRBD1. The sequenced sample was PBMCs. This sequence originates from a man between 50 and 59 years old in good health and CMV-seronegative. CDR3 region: CASSPDRGPYNEQFF. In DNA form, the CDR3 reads TGTGCCAGCAGCCCGGACAGGGGACCCTACAATGAGCAGTTCTTC.